These 6 T cell receptor beta chains were sequenced from one sample in a study of graft-versus-host responses after intestinal transplantation. Method: immunoSEQ multiplex PCR; TCRdb's copy keeps in-frame clones and lacks some. The repertoire holds approximately 100,000 clones, with about 82% as singletons. The sample consisted of PBMCs, taken 255 days after intestinal transplant. The receptors here all came from a human patient who received an intestinal transplant, so some T cells may come from the graft donor.

The rearrangement links TRBV4-1 to TRBJ2-2, with D unclear. V was trimmed by 4 bases and J by 6 bases, leaving 12 bases between them. In germline, CDR1 is MGHRA, CDR2 YSYEKL. CDR3 size: 14 residues. CDR3 residues: CASSPWVGPGELFF. In DNA, the CDR3 is TGCGCCAGCAGCCCCTGGGTAGGTCCCGGGGAGCTGTTTTTT.

J is TRBJ2-1 and V is TRBV5-5; 10 bases line up with TRBD2. The CDR3 extends over 15 amino acids. Germline lookup yields CDR1 SGHKS and CDR2 YYEKEE (reference sequence). Trimming removed 7 bases from V and 3 bases from J; junction bases left unmatched: 7. The CDR3 bases are TGTGCCAGCGACAGGACTAGCGGATACTACAATGAGCAGTTCTTC. Protein sequence: CASDRTSGYYNEQFF.

This chain links TRBV5-5 with TRBJ1-1; D is undetermined. The V end was cut by 4 bases, the J end by 0 bases, with 13 bases between. CDR1 and CDR2 (germline): SGHKS, YYEKEE (reference sequence). This CDR3 region has 15 residues. CDR3 in DNA: TGTGCCAGCAGCCTGCTCGCAGCTTTGAACACTGAAGCTTTCTTT. Its protein is CASSLLAALNTEAFF. Looking up the rest from reference TRBV5-5 and TRBJ1-1 gives the full variable domain: DAGVTQSPTHLIKTRGQQVTLRCSPISGHKSVSWYQQVLGQGPQFIFQYYEKEERGRGNFPDRFSARQFPNYSSELNVNALLLGDSALYLCASSLLAALNTEAFFGQGTRLTVV.

This chain links TRBV27 with TRBJ2-3; 7 positions agree with TRBD1. Unmatched junction bases numbered 6, after V lost 5 bases and J lost 1 base. CDR1 and CDR2 (germline): MNHEY, SMNVEV (reference sequence). This CDR3 region has 15 residues. CDR3: CASSVRGHRTDTQYF. CDR3 sequence (DNA): TGTGCCAGCAGTGTAAGGGGGCACCGCACAGATACGCAGTATTTT.

V and J are TRBV11-2 and TRBJ1-1, with D perhaps matching TRBD1 (6 bases). CDR1 is SGHAT, CDR2 FQNNGV, per germline. V lost 2 bases to trimming and J lost 0 bases, with 10 bases between them. The CDR3 sequence is 15 residues long. CDR3 nucleotide sequence: TGTGCCAGCAGCTTATTTGGGGGCTTGAACACTGAAGCTTTCTTT. It encodes CASSLFGGLNTEAFF. Looking up the rest from reference TRBV11-2 and TRBJ1-1 gives the full variable domain: EAGVAQSPRYKIIEKRQSVAFWCNPISGHATLYWYQQILGQGPKLLIQFQNNGVVDDSQLPKDRFSAERLKGVDSTLKIQPAKLEDSAVYLCASSLFGGLNTEAFFGQGTRLTVV.

The gene calls are TRBV6-1 and TRBJ2-1; TRBD2 aligns across 13 bases. The V gene's germline CDR1 is MNHNS and CDR2 SASEGT. V lost 6 bases to trimming and J lost 6 bases; unmatched junction nucleotides: 5. The CDR3 runs 15 residues. CDR3 protein: CASSSTSGGSNEQFF. CDR3 DNA: TGTGCCAGCAGCTCGACTAGCGGGGGGTCCAATGAGCAGTTCTTC.